The 32 T cell receptor beta chains below were found in one sample sequenced in a study of cytomegalovirus exposure and HLA in healthy donors. The PCR ran on 60 Vbeta and 13 Jbeta primers. This table comes from immunoSEQ multiplex PCR, and its TCRdb copy is limited to in-frame clones, with some not included. The profile shows 120,000 to 150,000 clones, around 90% of them singletons. Sequencing input: PBMCs. These receptors all come from a woman between 35 and 50 years old in good health and CMV-seronegative.

This sequence joins TRBV19 and TRBJ2-2; 7 bases map to TRBD1. CDR3 length: 15 amino acids. The V and J ends lost 8 bases and 4 bases, in that order; junction bases with no gene match: 10. The germline gives CDR1 LNHDA, CDR2 SQIVND (reference sequence). The CDR3 DNA sequence: TGTGCCAGTGCCCTACAGGGGACGAGCACCGGGGAGCTGTTTTTT. The encoded protein is CASALQGTSTGELFF.

This chain uses TRBV19 with TRBJ2-5; D is unclear. V was cut by 2 bases and J by 5 bases, with 9 bases left in between. The CDR3 is 13 amino acids. Germline V CDR1 and CDR2: LNHDA, SQIVND (reference sequence). The chain's CDR3 is CASSISRWETQYF. CDR3 sequence (DNA): TGTGCCAGTAGTATATCACGGTGGGAGACCCAGTACTTC.

This sequence joins TRBV5-1 and TRBJ2-3, with 7 bases that match TRBD2. V lost 1 base to trimming and J lost 2 bases; unmatched junction nucleotides: 4. CDR1 and CDR2 (germline): SGHRS, YFSETQ. This CDR3 comprises 15 residues. CDR3 DNA sequence: TGCGCCAGCAGCTTGACAGCGGGACCCACAGATACGCAGTATTTT. This codes for CASSLTAGPTDTQYF.

V gene TRBV9 combines with J gene TRBJ2-2; a possible D gene is TRBD1 (6 bases). V dropped 3 bases and J dropped 0 bases, with 6 bases sitting between them. This CDR3 has 14 residues. The germline V gene has CDR1 SGDLS and CDR2 YYNGEE. The chain's CDR3 is CASSGGPNTGELFF. DNA for the CDR3: TGTGCCAGCAGCGGGGGGCCGAACACCGGGGAGCTGTTTTTT. Complete variable domain (other parts from reference TRBV9 and TRBJ2-2): DSGVTQTPKHLITATGQRVTLRCSPRSGDLSVYWYQQSLDQGLQFLIQYYNGEERAKGNILERFSAQQFPDLHSELNLSSLELGDSALYFCASSGGPNTGELFFGEGSRLTVL.

CDR3 region: CASSLAPGTTNTQYF. The CDR3 DNA sequence: TGCGCCAGCAGCTTGGCCCCGGGAACGACAAATACGCAGTATTTT. This rearrangement joins TRBV5-1 to TRBJ2-3, with a tentative D call TRBD2 (5 bases). The V end lost 0 bases, the J end lost 7 bases, and 15 bases lay between the germline ends. Germline CDR1 and CDR2: SGHRS and YFSETQ. The CDR3 contains 15 residues. The complete variable domain, with remaining parts taken from reference TRBV5-1 and TRBJ2-3, reads KAGVTQTPRYLIKTRGQQVTLSCSPISGHRSVSWYQQTPGQGLQFLFEYFSETQRNKGNFPGRFSGRQFSNSRSEMNVSTLELGDSALYLCASSLAPGTTNTQYFGPGTRLTVL.

The chain is built from TRBV5-1 and TRBJ2-2, with TRBD2 matching 8 bases. This CDR3 comprises 16 residues. J gave up 5 bases and V 5 bases, and 11 bases lay outside the gene matches. From germline, CDR1 is SGHRS and CDR2 YFSETQ. The CDR3 coding sequence is TGCGCCAGCAGTCCCGCGCTGGCGGGAGGAACCGGGGAGCTGTTTTTT. As protein: CASSPALAGGTGELFF. The full variable domain, rest sourced from reference TRBV5-1 and TRBJ2-2, is KAGVTQTPRYLIKTRGQQVTLSCSPISGHRSVSWYQQTPGQGLQFLFEYFSETQRNKGNFPGRFSGRQFSNSRSEMNVSTLELGDSALYLCASSPALAGGTGELFFGEGSRLTVL.

The gene calls are TRBV5-1 and TRBJ2-5; the match to TRBD1 covers 9 bases. Germline loops: CDR1 SGHRS, CDR2 YFSETQ. The CDR3 covers 16 residues. V shed 4 bases and J 1 base; nucleotides not matched to a gene: 8. CDR3 DNA: TGCGCCAGCAGCGGGCCAAGGACAGGGGCCCAAGAGACCCAGTACTTC. As protein: CASSGPRTGAQETQYF.

In nucleotides, the CDR3 is TGTGCCAGCAGCTCGGGCGGGAGAGGGTTGTGGGAGACCCAGTACTTC. It translates to CASSSGGRGLWETQYF. This sequence joins TRBV11-3 and TRBJ2-5, with 7 bases aligning to TRBD2. CDR3 size: 16 residues. The trim removed 4 bases at V and 5 bases at J, leaving 13 bases unmatched. Germline CDR1 is SGHNT and CDR2 is YENEEA. Full variable domain (rest looked up from reference TRBV11-3 and TRBJ2-5): EAGVVQSPRYKIIEKKQPVAFWCNPISGHNTLYWYLQNLGQGPELLIRYENEEAVDDSQLPKDRFSAERLKGVDSTLKIQPAELGDSAVYLCASSSGGRGLWETQYFGPGTRLLVL.

As for this clone: Distinct nucleotide sequences in the sample also encode this CDR3. The J gene is TRBJ1-1, the V gene TRBV2, with no clear D. The germline V gene encodes CDR1 SNHLY and CDR2 FYNNEI. The CDR3 extends over 13 amino acids. Trimming took 6 bases from V and 0 from J, leaving 8 bases between them. The CDR3 protein is CASSAGVNTEAFF. CDR3 DNA sequence: TGTGCCAGCAGCGCCGGGGTGAACACTGAAGCTTTCTTT.

In this sample, this clone turned up a few times. The V and J genes are TRBV5-1 and TRBJ2-2, with 7 bases that match TRBD2. CDR1 SGHRS and CDR2 YFSETQ come from the germline V gene. The V segment lost 0 bases and the J segment 9 bases; nucleotides outside the gene matches: 8. The CDR3 sequence is 15 residues long. The CDR3 sequence: CASSLAWEGRRELFF. DNA of the CDR3: TGCGCCAGCAGCTTGGCCTGGGAGGGGCGGCGGGAGCTGTTTTTT.

This chain links TRBV7-9 with TRBJ2-7; 7 nucleotides agree with TRBD2. Unmatched junction bases numbered 10, after V lost 4 bases and J lost 1 base. The length of the CDR3 is 16 residues. Germline V gene data show CDR1 as SEHNR and CDR2 as FQNEAQ (reference sequence). The CDR3 sequence: CASSSGRGAWSYEQYF. The CDR3 DNA follows: TGTGCCAGCAGCTCAGGGAGGGGCGCCTGGTCCTACGAGCAGTACTTC.

The chain is built from TRBV5-6 and TRBJ2-7, with D possibly being TRBD1 (5 bases). With 2 bases removed from V and 0 bases from J, the gap between germline ends came to 9 bases. Germline values: CDR1 SGHDT, CDR2 YYEEEE. The CDR3 runs 14 residues. The CDR3 here is CASSFVRDSYEQYF. The DNA for the CDR3 is TGTGCCAGCAGCTTCGTCAGGGACTCCTACGAGCAGTACTTC.

The chain uses TRBV7-3 and TRBJ2-1; 9 bases agree with TRBD2. The CDR3 runs 17 residues. V shed 2 bases, J shed 6 bases, and the junction held 11 bases outside the gene matches. Germline V gene data show CDR1 as SGHTA and CDR2 as FQGTGA. The DNA of the CDR3 is TGTGCCAGCAGCTTATGGGTTCCTAGCGGGACATCCAATGAGCAGTTCTTC. Translated, it gives CASSLWVPSGTSNEQFF. Full variable domain (outside the CDR3, taken from reference TRBV7-3 and TRBJ2-1): GAGVSQTPSNKVTEKGKYVELRCDPISGHTALYWYRQSLGQGPEFLIYFQGTGAADDSGLPNDRFFAVRPEGSVSTLKIQRTERGDSAVYLCASSLWVPSGTSNEQFFGPGTRLTVL.

The chain joins TRBV7-9 to TRBJ1-4; TRBD1 agrees at 7 bases. Germline lookup yields CDR1 SEHNR and CDR2 FQNEAQ (reference sequence). J lost 4 bases, V lost 1 base, and 12 bases had no gene match. CDR3 length equals 18 residues. Here the CDR3 reads CASSLGGGAGGLNEKLFF. CDR3 DNA sequence: TGTGCCAGCAGCTTAGGTGGTGGGGCAGGGGGTCTTAATGAAAAACTGTTTTTT.

This chain uses TRBV4-1 with TRBJ1-1; 10 nucleotides align to TRBD1. The V segment lost 1 base and the J segment 1 base; nucleotides outside the gene matches: 6. This CDR3 has 17 amino acids. From germline, CDR1 is MGHRA and CDR2 YSYEKL. CDR3 bases: TGCGCCAGCAGCCAAGCCCGACAGGGGGCGGGGAACACTGAAGCTTTCTTT. Encoded protein: CASSQARQGAGNTEAFF.

V usage is TRBV2 and J usage is TRBJ2-7, with D unclear. From germline, CDR1 is SNHLY and CDR2 FYNNEI. V was trimmed by 6 bases and J by 3 bases, leaving 6 bases between them. The CDR3 has 11 amino acids. In nucleotides, the CDR3 is TGTGCCAGCAGACTGATCTACGAGCAGTACTTC. The encoded protein is CASRLIYEQYF. The whole variable domain, filled in from reference TRBV2 and TRBJ2-7, reads EPEVTQTPSHQVTQMGQEVILRCVPISNHLYFYWYRQILGQKVEFLVSFYNNEISEKSEIFDDQFSVERPDGSNFTLKIRSTKLEDSAMYFCASRLIYEQYFGPGTRLTVT.

The rearrangement joins TRBV29-1 to TRBJ2-3; the match to TRBD1 covers 7 bases. Trimming at V came to 4 bases and at J to 2 bases, leaving 9 bases not matched to a gene. Per germline, CDR1 SQVTM and CDR2 ANQGSEA. The CDR3 contains 15 residues. Here the CDR3 reads CSVGPGQPPTDTQYF. CDR3 sequence (DNA): TGCAGCGTTGGTCCGGGACAGCCGCCCACAGATACGCAGTATTTT.

This clone was observed a single time. Written as DNA, the CDR3 is TGTGCCAGCAGCTTATTTGATAGCGGGAGGGCAGATACGCAGTATTTT. Translated, it gives CASSLFDSGRADTQYF. J is TRBJ2-3 and V is TRBV7-9; 11 positions match TRBD2. The germline gives CDR1 SEHNR, CDR2 FQNEAQ (reference sequence). This CDR3 has 16 amino acids. V trimming: 2 bases; J trimming: 4 bases; junction bases outside the gene matches: 5.

The chain links TRBV29-1 to TRBJ2-3, with a tentative D call TRBD2 (6 bases). V lost 7 bases to trimming and J lost 4 bases, with 18 bases between them. The CDR3 length is 14 residues. The germline V gene has CDR1 SQVTM and CDR2 ANQGSEA. The CDR3 spells CSARSGLPADTQYF. The CDR3 DNA follows: TGCAGCGCCCGAAGCGGGCTCCCCGCAGATACGCAGTATTTT.

In nucleotides, the CDR3 is TGCGCCAGCAGCCAAGTACGGGGAGGGGCGTCCTACGAGCAGTACTTC. This codes for CASSQVRGGASYEQYF. The chain joins TRBV4-1 to TRBJ2-7; 7 bases are a match to TRBD2. The CDR3 is 16 residues long. Trimming cost V 1 base and J 1 base; bases outside gene matches: 7. Germline V gives CDR1 MGHRA, CDR2 YSYEKL.

This clone was picked up a small number of times. The CDR3 is CASSERGQTYEQYF. The CDR3 DNA follows: TGTGCCAGCAGTGAAAGGGGGCAAACCTACGAGCAGTACTTC. The rearrangement joins TRBV2 to TRBJ2-7, with 7 bases that match TRBD1. The germline V gene encodes CDR1 SNHLY and CDR2 FYNNEI. The CDR3 covers 14 residues. The V and J ends lost 2 bases and 2 bases, in that order; junction bases with no gene match: 3.

V is TRBV5-4 and J is TRBJ2-5, with TRBD2 matching over 14 bases. The J call may be incorrect, as the DNA end agrees better with TRBJ2-7. CDR3 length: 14 residues. The germline V gene encodes CDR1 SGHNT and CDR2 YYREEE (reference sequence). DNA for the CDR3: TGTGCCAGCATGGGGACTAGCGGGAGCTACGAGCAGTACTTC. This codes for CASMGTSGSYEQYF.

This chain connects TRBV7-9 to TRBJ2-1; unclear D gene. Germline V gene data show CDR1 as SEHNR and CDR2 as FQNEAQ (reference sequence). The CDR3 totals 12 residues. V lost 8 bases to trimming and J lost 9 bases, with 14 bases between them. CDR3 amino acids: CASHVLLVEQFF. CDR3 nucleotide sequence: TGTGCCAGCCACGTTTTATTAGTTGAGCAGTTCTTC.

This clone was found once. This chain connects TRBV7-6 to TRBJ2-3; 7 bases align to TRBD2. V shed 8 bases and J 3 bases; nucleotides not matched to a gene: 5. Germline CDR1 SGHVS, CDR2 FNYEAQ. The CDR3 length is 13 residues. CDR3 DNA sequence: TGTGCCAGCCAACTAGCGTTGACAGATACGCAGTATTTT. It translates to CASQLALTDTQYF.

The chain combines TRBV6-1 with TRBJ2-1; 8 bases are a match to TRBD1. Germline assignment: CDR1 MNHNS and CDR2 SASEGT. This CDR3 contains 16 residues. Germline trimming cut 4 bases from V and 1 base from J; bases unmatched to any gene: 6. CDR3 DNA sequence: TGTGCCAGCAGTGTGACAGGGGTGAGGTCCTACAATGAGCAGTTCTTC. Translated, it gives CASSVTGVRSYNEQFF.

V gene TRBV25-1 combines with J gene TRBJ2-5; the D is unclear. The DNA end is a closer match to TRBJ2-7, so the J assignment may be wrong. The CDR3 runs 12 residues. CDR1 MGHDK and CDR2 SYGVNS come from the germline V gene. The CDR3 nucleotides read TGTGCCAGCAGCCTGAGGCAGAACGAGCAGTACTTC. Translation gives CASSLRQNEQYF.

The V call is TRBV5-1, the J call TRBJ2-2; possibly TRBD1 for D (6 bases). This CDR3 has 14 amino acids. The germline V gene encodes CDR1 SGHRS and CDR2 YFSETQ. V dropped 6 bases and J dropped 4 bases, with 13 bases sitting between them. CDR3: CASTKGGGTGELFF. CDR3 bases: TGCGCCAGCACAAAAGGGGGTGGCACCGGGGAGCTGTTTTTT.

This clone showed up just once. V and J are TRBV4-1 and TRBJ2-2; D is undetermined. CDR3 length equals 12 residues. CDR1 and CDR2 (germline): MGHRA, YSYEKL. The V end was cut by 4 bases, the J end by 8 bases, with 8 bases between. As DNA, the CDR3 is TGCGCCAGCAGCCTCCCCTTGGGGGAGCTGTTTTTT. Translation gives CASSLPLGELFF.

This chain joins TRBV9 and TRBJ2-5; 7 nucleotides line up with TRBD2. Germline V gene sequence: CDR1 SGDLS, CDR2 YYNGEE. V lost 0 bases and J lost 4; bases outside the gene matches: 6. CDR3 length: 15 amino acids. CDR3 nucleotides: TGTGCCAGCAGCGTAGAGGGCGGGAGTGGAGAGACCCAGTACTTC. This codes for CASSVEGGSGETQYF.

This chain links TRBV6-1 with TRBJ1-1, with 8 positions matching TRBD1. The trim removed 6 bases at V and 5 bases at J, leaving 8 bases unmatched. The CDR3 is made up of 14 amino acids. CDR1 is MNHNS, CDR2 SASEGT, per germline. The CDR3 spells CASSATGVGTEAFF. The CDR3 DNA sequence: TGTGCCAGCAGCGCGACAGGGGTAGGGACTGAAGCTTTCTTT.

V and J are TRBV7-7 and TRBJ2-5, with D possibly TRBD2 on 5 matching bases. Trimming removed 4 bases from V and 4 bases from J, with 10 bases in between. The CDR3 contains 13 residues. Germline V lookup: CDR1 SSHAT, CDR2 FNYEAQ (reference sequence). This CDR3 reads CASSSGLRETQYF. CDR3 nucleotides: TGTGCCAGCAGCTCCGGACTGAGAGAGACCCAGTACTTC.

This clone was picked up a small number of times. V and J are TRBV7-2 and TRBJ2-5, with TRBD1 matching over 8 bases. V shed 5 bases, J shed 7 bases, and the junction held 12 bases outside the gene matches. CDR3 length: 15 amino acids. Germline-derived CDR1 and CDR2 are SGHTA and FQGNSA. The CDR3 loop is CASSEGQGLGVTQYF. CDR3 nucleotides: TGTGCCAGCAGCGAAGGACAGGGATTAGGTGTGACCCAGTACTTC.